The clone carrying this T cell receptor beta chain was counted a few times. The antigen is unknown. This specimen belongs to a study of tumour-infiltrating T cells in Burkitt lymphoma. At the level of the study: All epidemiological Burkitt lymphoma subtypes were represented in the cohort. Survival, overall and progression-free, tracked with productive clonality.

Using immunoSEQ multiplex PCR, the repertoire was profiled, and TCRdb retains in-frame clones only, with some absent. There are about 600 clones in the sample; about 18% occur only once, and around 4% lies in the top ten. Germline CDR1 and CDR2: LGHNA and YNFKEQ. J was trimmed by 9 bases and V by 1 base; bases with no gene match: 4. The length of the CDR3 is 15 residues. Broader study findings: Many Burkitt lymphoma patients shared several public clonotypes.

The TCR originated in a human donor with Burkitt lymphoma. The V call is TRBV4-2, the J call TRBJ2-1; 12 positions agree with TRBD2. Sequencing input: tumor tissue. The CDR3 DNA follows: TGTGCCAGCAGCCAAGGGACTAGCGGGATGTTTGAGCAGTTCTTC. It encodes CASSQGTSGMFEQFF.